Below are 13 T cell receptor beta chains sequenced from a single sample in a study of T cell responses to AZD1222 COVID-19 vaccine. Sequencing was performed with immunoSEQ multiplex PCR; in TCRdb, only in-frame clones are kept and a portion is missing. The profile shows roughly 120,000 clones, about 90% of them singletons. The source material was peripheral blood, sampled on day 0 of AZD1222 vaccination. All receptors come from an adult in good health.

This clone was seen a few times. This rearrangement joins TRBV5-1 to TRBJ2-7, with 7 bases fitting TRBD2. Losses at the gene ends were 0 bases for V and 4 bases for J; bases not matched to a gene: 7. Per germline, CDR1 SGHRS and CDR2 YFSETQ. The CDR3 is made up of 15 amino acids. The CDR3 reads CASSLAGGSGYEQYF. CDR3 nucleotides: TGCGCCAGCAGCTTGGCCGGCGGGAGTGGGTACGAGCAGTACTTC.

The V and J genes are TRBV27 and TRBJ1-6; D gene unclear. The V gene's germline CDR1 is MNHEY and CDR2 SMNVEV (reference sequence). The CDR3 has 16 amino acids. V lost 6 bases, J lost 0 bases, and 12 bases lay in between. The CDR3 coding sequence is TGTGCCAGCAGAATTGGTACAAGCTCCTATAATTCACCCCTCCACTTT. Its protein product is CASRIGTSSYNSPLHF.

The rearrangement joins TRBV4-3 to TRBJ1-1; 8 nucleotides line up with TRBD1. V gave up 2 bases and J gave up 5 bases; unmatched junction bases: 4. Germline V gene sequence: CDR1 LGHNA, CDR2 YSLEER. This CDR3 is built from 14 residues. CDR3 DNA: TGCGCCAGCAGCCAAACGACAGGGGCAACTGAAGCTTTCTTT. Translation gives CASSQTTGATEAFF.

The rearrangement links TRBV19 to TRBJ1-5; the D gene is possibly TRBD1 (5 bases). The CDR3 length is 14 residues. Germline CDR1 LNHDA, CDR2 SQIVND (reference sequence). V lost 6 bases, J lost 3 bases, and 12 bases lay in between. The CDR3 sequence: CASSLGGDNQPQHF. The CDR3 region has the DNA TGTGCCAGTAGCCTGGGGGGGGACAATCAGCCCCAGCATTTT.

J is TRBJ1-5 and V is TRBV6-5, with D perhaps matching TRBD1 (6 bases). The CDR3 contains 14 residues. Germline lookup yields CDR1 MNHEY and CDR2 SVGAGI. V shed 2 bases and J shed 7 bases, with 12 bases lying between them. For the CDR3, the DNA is TGTGCCAGCAGTTACGGGGGGCCCGGGCAGCCCCAGCATTTT. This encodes CASSYGGPGQPQHF.

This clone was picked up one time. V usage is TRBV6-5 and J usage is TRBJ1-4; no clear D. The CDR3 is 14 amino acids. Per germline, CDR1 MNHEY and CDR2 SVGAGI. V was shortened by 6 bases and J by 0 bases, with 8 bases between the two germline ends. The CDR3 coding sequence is TGTGCCAGCAGGACGCAGCCAACTAATGAAAAACTGTTTTTT. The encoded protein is CASRTQPTNEKLFF.

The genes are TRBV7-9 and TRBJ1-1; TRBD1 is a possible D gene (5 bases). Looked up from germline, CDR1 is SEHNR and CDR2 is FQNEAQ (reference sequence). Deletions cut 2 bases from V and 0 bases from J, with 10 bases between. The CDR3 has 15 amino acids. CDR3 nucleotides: TGTGCCAGCAGCTTACCGGGACGGCTGAACACTGAAGCTTTCTTT. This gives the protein CASSLPGRLNTEAFF.

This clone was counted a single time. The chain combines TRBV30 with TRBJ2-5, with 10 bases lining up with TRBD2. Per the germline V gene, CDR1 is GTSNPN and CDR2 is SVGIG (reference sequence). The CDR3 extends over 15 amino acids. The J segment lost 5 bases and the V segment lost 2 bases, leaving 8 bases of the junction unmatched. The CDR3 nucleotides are TGTGCCTGGAGTTTAGCCGGACTAGCGGCCGAGACCCAGTACTTC. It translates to CAWSLAGLAAETQYF.

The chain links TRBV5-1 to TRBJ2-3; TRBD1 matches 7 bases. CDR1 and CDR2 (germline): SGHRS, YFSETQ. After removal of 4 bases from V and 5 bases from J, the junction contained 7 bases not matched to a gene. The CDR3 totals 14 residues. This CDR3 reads CASSRDSDKDTQYF. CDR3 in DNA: TGCGCCAGCAGCAGGGACAGTGATAAAGATACGCAGTATTTT.

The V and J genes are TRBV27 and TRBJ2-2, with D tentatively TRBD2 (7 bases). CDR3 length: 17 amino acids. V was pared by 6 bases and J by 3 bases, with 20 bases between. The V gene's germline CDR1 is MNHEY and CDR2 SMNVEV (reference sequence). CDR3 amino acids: CASRSAGEGLDTGELFF. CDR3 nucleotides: TGTGCCAGCAGATCTGCAGGGGAGGGCCTCGACACCGGGGAGCTGTTTTTT.

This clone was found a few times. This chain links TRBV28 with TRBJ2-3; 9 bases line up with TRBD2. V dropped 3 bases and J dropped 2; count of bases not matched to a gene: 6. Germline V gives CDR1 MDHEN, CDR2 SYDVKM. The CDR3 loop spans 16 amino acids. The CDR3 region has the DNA TGTGCCAGCAGTTTCTCCGGGACTAGCAACACAGATACGCAGTATTTT. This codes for CASSFSGTSNTDTQYF.

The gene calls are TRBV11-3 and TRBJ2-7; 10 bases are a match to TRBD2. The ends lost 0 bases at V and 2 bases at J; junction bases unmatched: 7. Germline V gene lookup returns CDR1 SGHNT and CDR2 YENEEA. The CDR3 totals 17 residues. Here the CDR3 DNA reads TGTGCCAGCAGCTTAGATATACGGACTAGCGGTACCTACGAGCAGTACTTC. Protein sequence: CASSLDIRTSGTYEQYF. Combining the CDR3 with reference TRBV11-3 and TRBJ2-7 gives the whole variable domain EAGVVQSPRYKIIEKKQPVAFWCNPISGHNTLYWYLQNLGQGPELLIRYENEEAVDDSQLPKDRFSAERLKGVDSTLKIQPAELGDSAVYLCASSLDIRTSGTYEQYFGPGTRLTVT.

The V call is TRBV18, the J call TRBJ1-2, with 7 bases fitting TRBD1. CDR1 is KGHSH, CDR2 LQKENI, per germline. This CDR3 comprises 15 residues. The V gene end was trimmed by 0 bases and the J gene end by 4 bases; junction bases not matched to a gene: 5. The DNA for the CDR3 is TGTGCCAGCTCACCACCTTCGACAGGGCTCTATGGCTACACCTTC. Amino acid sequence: CASSPPSTGLYGYTF. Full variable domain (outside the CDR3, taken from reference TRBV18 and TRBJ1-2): NAGVMQNPRHLVRRRGQEARLRCSPMKGHSHVYWYRQLPEEGLKFMVYLQKENIIDESGMPKERFSAEFPKEGPSILRIQQVVRGDSAAYFCASSPPSTGLYGYTFGSGTRLTVV.